Below, 14 T cell receptor beta chains from the same sample are listed, as sequenced in a study of T cell responses to AZD1222 COVID-19 vaccine. TCRdb's table, derived via immunoSEQ multiplex PCR, lists solely in-frame clones and lacks some. The data hold about 130,000 clones, with 90% observed a single time. Source: peripheral blood, taken on day 0 of AZD1222 vaccination. These receptors were collected from an adult in good health.

The chain couples TRBV2 to TRBJ2-1; TRBD2 matches 8 bases. The length of the CDR3 is 17 residues. Germline V gives CDR1 SNHLY, CDR2 FYNNEI. V was clipped by 7 bases and J by 4 bases; unmatched bases: 15. The CDR3 nucleotides read TGTGCCAGCAAACGGCTTCTGGGGCGGGAGGATTACAATGAGCAGTTCTTC. Its protein is CASKRLLGREDYNEQFF.

The J gene is TRBJ2-3, the V gene TRBV5-4; D gene uncertain. Germline V gene lookup returns CDR1 SGHNT and CDR2 YYREEE (reference sequence). V was trimmed by 0 bases and J by 1 base, leaving 9 bases between them. This CDR3 is built from 15 residues. CDR3 residues: CASSLGGDGTDTQYF. CDR3 nucleotide sequence: TGTGCCAGCAGCTTGGGTGGAGACGGCACAGATACGCAGTATTTT.

The chain employs TRBV24-1 and TRBJ2-2; 7 bases agree with TRBD2. The J segment lost 3 bases and the V segment lost 4 bases, leaving 7 bases of the junction unmatched. CDR3 length: 16 amino acids. Germline CDR1 KGHDR, CDR2 SFDVKD. The CDR3: CATSEGAGRDTGELFF. CDR3 nucleotides: TGTGCCACCAGTGAAGGCGCAGGGAGGGACACCGGGGAGCTGTTTTTT.

V usage is TRBV5-4 and J usage is TRBJ2-1, with a weak D call TRBD1 (5 bases). The CDR3 covers 12 residues. Trimming shortened V by 0 bases and J by 7 bases, and 5 bases separated the two germline ends. From germline, CDR1 is SGHNT and CDR2 YYREEE (reference sequence). CDR3 DNA sequence: TGTGCCAGCAGCTTGGACAGGAATGAGCAGTTCTTC. It codes for CASSLDRNEQFF.

CDR3 protein: CASSVGTSGSRGLAKNIQYF. The CDR3 nucleotides read TGCGCCAGCAGCGTAGGGACTAGCGGGAGTAGAGGGCTAGCCAAAAACATTCAGTACTTC. The V and J genes are TRBV10-1 and TRBJ2-4, with TRBD2 matching 14 bases. V shed 6 bases, J shed 0 bases, and the junction held 13 bases outside the gene matches. Per the germline V gene, CDR1 is WNHNN and CDR2 is SYGVQD (reference sequence). The CDR3 contains 20 residues.

The V and J genes are TRBV10-3 and TRBJ2-4; no definite D call. The germline CDR1 and CDR2 sequences are ENHRY and SYGVKD. Trimming shortened V by 2 bases and J by 0 bases, and 20 bases separated the two germline ends. The CDR3 covers 19 residues. In DNA form, the CDR3 reads TGTGCCATCAGTGAGACTACCATGGCAAAGCCCTTAGCCAAAAACATTCAGTACTTC. It yields the protein CAISETTMAKPLAKNIQYF.

This chain uses TRBV2 with TRBJ1-4, with 7 bases aligning to TRBD1. V was clipped by 8 bases and J by 1 base; unmatched bases: 10. Germline V CDR1 and CDR2: SNHLY, FYNNEI. The CDR3 runs 16 residues. The CDR3 DNA reads TGTGCCAGCGTTTACAGGGGAGGGGAAACTAATGAAAAACTGTTTTTT. It codes for CASVYRGGETNEKLFF.

The CDR3 DNA is TGTGCCAGCAGCTTGAGACCGGGACAGGGGAACACTGAAGCTTTCTTT. Translation gives CASSLRPGQGNTEAFF. This chain connects TRBV11-2 to TRBJ1-1; 9 nucleotides agree with TRBD1. Germline values: CDR1 SGHAT, CDR2 FQNNGV. Trimming took 3 bases from V and 1 from J; bases not matched to a gene: 6. The CDR3 extends over 16 amino acids.

This clone has a single count. The J gene is TRBJ1-1, the V gene TRBV6-5; D is ambiguous. Germline CDR1 MNHEY, CDR2 SVGAGI. CDR3 length: 13 residues. Trimming removed 11 bases from V and 1 base from J, with 14 bases in between. The DNA for the CDR3 is TGTGCCCACTATCTTCCGGAGAACACTGAAGCTTTCTTT. Protein sequence: CAHYLPENTEAFF.

The table lists this clone with a count of one. J is TRBJ2-3 and V is TRBV28, with 7 bases fitting TRBD2. Germline CDR1 and CDR2: MDHEN and SYDVKM. V shed 5 bases, J shed 2 bases, and the junction held 13 bases outside the gene matches. The CDR3 extends over 17 amino acids. The CDR3, as DNA: TGTGCCAGCAGTACTACCCTCGGACTAGTGGACACAGATACGCAGTATTTT. This gives the protein CASSTTLGLVDTDTQYF.

This chain joins TRBV6-5 and TRBJ2-5, with 8 nucleotides matching TRBD1. Germline trimming cut 2 bases from V and 5 bases from J; bases unmatched to any gene: 10. This CDR3 comprises 16 residues. Germline V gives CDR1 MNHEY, CDR2 SVGAGI. In DNA, the CDR3 is TGTGCCAGCAGTTACAGGTGGACAGGGCTGGGGGAGACCCAGTACTTC. This gives the protein CASSYRWTGLGETQYF.

J is TRBJ1-3 and V is TRBV30; 7 bases match TRBD1. V shed 8 bases and J 0 bases; nucleotides not matched to a gene: 7. Germline loops: CDR1 GTSNPN, CDR2 SVGIG (reference sequence). This CDR3 comprises 14 residues. The CDR3 DNA sequence: TGTGCCCACAGACAGGGAAGCTCTGGAAACACCATATATTTT. Translation: CAHRQGSSGNTIYF.

This chain links TRBV6-5 with TRBJ1-1; maybe TRBD1 (6 bases). CDR1 is MNHEY and CDR2 is SVGAGI in the germline V gene. The V gene lost 10 bases and the J gene lost 5 bases, with 17 bases spanning the gap. The CDR3 is 13 residues long. CDR3 residues: CATSGVLETEAFF. Written as DNA, the CDR3 is TGTGCCACCTCAGGGGTATTGGAGACTGAAGCTTTCTTT.

CDR3 region: CASSYGRGYTNEKLFF. CDR3 in DNA: TGTGCCAGCAGTTACGGCAGGGGATATACTAATGAAAAACTGTTTTTT. This chain links TRBV6-2 or TRBV6-3 with TRBJ1-4, with D possibly TRBD1 on 6 matching bases. The V end lost 2 bases, the J end lost 2 bases, and 12 bases lay between the germline ends. This CDR3 is 16 amino acids long. Germline CDR1 MNHEY, CDR2 SVGEGT.